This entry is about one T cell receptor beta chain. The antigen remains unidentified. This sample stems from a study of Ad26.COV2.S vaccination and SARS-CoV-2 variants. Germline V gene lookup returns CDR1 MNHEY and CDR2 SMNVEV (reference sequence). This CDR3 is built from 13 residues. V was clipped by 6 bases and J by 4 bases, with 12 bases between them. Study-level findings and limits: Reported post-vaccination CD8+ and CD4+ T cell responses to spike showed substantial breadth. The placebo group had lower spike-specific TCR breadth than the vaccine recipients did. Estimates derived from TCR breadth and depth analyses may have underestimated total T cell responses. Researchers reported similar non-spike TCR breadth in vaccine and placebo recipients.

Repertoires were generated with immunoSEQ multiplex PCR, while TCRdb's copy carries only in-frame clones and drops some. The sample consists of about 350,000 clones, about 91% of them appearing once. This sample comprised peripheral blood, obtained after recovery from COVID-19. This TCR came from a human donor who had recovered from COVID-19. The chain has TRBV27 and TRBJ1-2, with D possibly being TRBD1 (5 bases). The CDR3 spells CASSRGDTYGYTF. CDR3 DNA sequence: TGTGCCAGCAGCCGAGGGGATACCTATGGCTACACCTTC.